This TCR beta chain emerged from a study of regulatory T cells in long-lasting Graves disease. Per the germline V gene, CDR1 is MNHNY and CDR2 is SVGAGI (reference sequence). There are 16 residues in the CDR3. Trimming stripped 0 bases from V and 4 bases from J, with 15 bases between. Notes on this clonotype: As yet, its antigen is unknown.

According to the study, TCR beta libraries were built with iRepertoire HTBI primers and CDR3-region Arm-PCR. TCRdb fed the multiplex PCR reads into MiXCR, producing one record per CDR3 protein. The table lists 700,000 or so distinct CDR3 sequences, 30% of them singletons. General study points: TRBV28 was favored in persistent disease, as were TRBJ1-2 and TRBJ2-5. The TCR repertoire of persistent Graves' patients was less diverse than that of newly diagnosed ones. Between persistent patients, a few thousand public clonotypes were shared, exceeding the approximately 990 shared between new patients.

Time point: persistent/refractory GD, antithyroid drugs over 5 years with positive TRAb. Making the TCR library involved RNA that had been extracted from PBMCs. EDTA tubes received roughly 8.6 milliliters of drawn peripheral blood. The chain combines TRBV6-6 with TRBJ1-1; D is undetermined. Sequencing used peripheral blood mononuclear cells (PBMCs), obtained when the disease was refractory, from a patient treated with antithyroid drugs. This TCR derives from a female donor with Graves disease. The DNA for the CDR3 is TGTGCCAGCAGTTACTCGGTTGTTGAGCGGAGCACTGAAGCTTTCTTT. Its protein product is CASSYSVVERSTEAFF.